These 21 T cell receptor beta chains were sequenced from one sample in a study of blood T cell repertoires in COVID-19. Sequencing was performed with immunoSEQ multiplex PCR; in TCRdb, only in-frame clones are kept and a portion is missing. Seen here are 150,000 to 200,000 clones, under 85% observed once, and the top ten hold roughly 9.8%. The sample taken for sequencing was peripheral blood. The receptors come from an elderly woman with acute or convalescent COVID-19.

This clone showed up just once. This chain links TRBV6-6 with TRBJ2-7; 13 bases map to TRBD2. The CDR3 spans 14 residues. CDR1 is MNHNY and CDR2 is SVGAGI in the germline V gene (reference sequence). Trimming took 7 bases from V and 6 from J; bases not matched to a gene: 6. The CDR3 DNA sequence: TGTGCCAGCACCGGGACTAGCGGGATTAGCGAGCAGTACTTC. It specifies CASTGTSGISEQYF.

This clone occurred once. The CDR3, as DNA: TGCGCCAGCAGCTTATGGCTCCGGGACAGGGGGAAAGAGACCCAGTACTTC. Residues: CASSLWLRDRGKETQYF. The chain links TRBV5-1 to TRBJ2-5; TRBD1 matches 11 bases. Trimming cost V 2 bases and J 3 bases; bases outside gene matches: 9. The CDR3 consists of 17 residues. Germline V lookup: CDR1 SGHRS, CDR2 YFSETQ.

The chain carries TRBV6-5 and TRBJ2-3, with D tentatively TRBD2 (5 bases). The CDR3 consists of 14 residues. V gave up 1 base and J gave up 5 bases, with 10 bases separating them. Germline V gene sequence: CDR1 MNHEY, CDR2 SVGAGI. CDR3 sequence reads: CASSYFLARDTQYF. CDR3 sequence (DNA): TGTGCCAGCAGTTACTTTCTAGCTCGAGATACGCAGTATTTT.

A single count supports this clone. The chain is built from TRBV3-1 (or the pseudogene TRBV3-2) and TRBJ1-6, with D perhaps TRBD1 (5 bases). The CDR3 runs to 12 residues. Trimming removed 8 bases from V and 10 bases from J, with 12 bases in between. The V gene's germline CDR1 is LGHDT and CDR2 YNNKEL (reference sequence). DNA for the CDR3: TGTGCCAGCGGCAGGGAAGGATCACCCCTCCACTTT. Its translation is CASGREGSPLHF.

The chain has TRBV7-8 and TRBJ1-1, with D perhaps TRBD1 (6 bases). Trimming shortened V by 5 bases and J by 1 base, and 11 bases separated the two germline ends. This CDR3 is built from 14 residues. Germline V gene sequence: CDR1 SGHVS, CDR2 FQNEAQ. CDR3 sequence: CASSRMGQNTEAFF. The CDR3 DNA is TGTGCCAGCAGCCGGATGGGACAGAACACTGAAGCTTTCTTT.

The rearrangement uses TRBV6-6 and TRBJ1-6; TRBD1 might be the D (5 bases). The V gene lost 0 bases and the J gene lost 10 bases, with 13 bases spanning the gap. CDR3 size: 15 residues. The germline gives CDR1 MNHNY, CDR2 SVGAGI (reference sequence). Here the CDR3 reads CASSYSEGRNSPLHF. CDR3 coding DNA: TGTGCCAGCAGTTACTCGGAGGGGAGGAACTCACCCCTCCACTTT.

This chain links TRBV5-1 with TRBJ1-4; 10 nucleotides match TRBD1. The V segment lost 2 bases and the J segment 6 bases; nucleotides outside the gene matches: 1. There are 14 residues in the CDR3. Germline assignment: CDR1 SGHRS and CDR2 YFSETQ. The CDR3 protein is CASSFGTGDEKLFF. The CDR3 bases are TGCGCCAGCAGCTTCGGGACAGGGGATGAAAAACTGTTTTTT.

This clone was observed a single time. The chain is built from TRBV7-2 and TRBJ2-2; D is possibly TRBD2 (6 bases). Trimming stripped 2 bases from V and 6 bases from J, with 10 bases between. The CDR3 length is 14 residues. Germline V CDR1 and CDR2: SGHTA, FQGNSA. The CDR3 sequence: CASSLMGTSGELFF. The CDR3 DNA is TGTGCCAGCAGCTTAATGGGGACTTCCGGGGAGCTGTTTTTT.

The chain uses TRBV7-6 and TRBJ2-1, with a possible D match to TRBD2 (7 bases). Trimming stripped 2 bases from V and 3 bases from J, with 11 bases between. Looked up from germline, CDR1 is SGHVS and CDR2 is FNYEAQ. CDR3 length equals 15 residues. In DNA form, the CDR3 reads TGTGCCAGCAGCTTAAGGGGGGGCCTCTACAATGAGCAGTTCTTC. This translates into CASSLRGGLYNEQFF.

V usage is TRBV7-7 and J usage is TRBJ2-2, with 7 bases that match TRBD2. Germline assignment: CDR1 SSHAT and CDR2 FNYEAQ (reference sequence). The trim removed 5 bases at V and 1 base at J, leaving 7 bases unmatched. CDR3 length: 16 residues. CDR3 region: CASSPLASGNTGELFF. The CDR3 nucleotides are TGTGCCAGCAGCCCCCTGGCTAGCGGGAACACCGGGGAGCTGTTTTTT.

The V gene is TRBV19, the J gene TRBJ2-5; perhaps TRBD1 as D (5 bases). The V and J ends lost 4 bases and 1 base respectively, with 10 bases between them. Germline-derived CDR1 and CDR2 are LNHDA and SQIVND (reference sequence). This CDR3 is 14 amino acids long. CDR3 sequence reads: CASSRGRPQETQYF. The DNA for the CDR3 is TGTGCCAGTAGTAGGGGCCGGCCCCAAGAGACCCAGTACTTC.

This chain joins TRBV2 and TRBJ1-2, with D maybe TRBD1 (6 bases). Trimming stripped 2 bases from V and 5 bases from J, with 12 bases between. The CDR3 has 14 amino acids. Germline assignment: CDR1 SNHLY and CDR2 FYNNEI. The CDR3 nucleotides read TGTGCCAGCAGTGAACAGGGGCTGATATATGGCTACACCTTC. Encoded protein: CASSEQGLIYGYTF.

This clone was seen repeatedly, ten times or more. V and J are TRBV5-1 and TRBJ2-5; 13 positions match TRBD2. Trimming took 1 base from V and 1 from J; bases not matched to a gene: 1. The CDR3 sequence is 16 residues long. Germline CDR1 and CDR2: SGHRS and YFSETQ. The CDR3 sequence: CASSLRLAGGQETQYF. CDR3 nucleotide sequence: TGCGCCAGCAGCTTGAGACTAGCGGGGGGCCAAGAGACCCAGTACTTC.

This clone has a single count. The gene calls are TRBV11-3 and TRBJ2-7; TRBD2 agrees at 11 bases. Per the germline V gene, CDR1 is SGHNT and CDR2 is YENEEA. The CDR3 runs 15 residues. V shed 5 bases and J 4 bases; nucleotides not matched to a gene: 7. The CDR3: CASSPNSGRAYEQYF. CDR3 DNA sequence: TGTGCCAGCAGCCCCAATAGCGGGAGGGCGTACGAGCAGTACTTC.

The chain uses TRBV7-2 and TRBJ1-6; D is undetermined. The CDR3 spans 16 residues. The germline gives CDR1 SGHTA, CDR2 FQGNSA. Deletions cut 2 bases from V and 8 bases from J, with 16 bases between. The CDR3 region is CASSLRSRGWDSPLHF. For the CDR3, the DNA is TGTGCCAGCAGCTTACGAAGCCGCGGATGGGATTCACCCCTCCACTTT. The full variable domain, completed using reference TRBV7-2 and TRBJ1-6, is GAGVSQSPSNKVTEKGKDVELRCDPISGHTALYWYRQSLGQGLEFLIYFQGNSAPDKSGLPSDRFSAERTGGSVSTLTIQRTQQEDSAVYLCASSLRSRGWDSPLHFGNGTRLTVT.

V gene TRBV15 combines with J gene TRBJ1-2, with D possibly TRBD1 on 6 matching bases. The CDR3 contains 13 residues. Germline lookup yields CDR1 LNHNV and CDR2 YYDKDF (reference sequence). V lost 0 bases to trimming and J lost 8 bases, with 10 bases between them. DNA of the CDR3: TGTGCCACCAGCAGAGAAGGGGGAGACGGCTACACCTTC. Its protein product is CATSREGGDGYTF.

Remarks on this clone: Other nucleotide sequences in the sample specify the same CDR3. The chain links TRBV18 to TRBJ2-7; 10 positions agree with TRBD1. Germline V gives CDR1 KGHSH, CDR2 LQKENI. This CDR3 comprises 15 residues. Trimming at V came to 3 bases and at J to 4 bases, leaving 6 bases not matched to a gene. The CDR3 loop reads CASSPGTGDPYEQYF. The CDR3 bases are TGTGCCAGCTCACCCGGGACAGGGGACCCATACGAGCAGTACTTC.

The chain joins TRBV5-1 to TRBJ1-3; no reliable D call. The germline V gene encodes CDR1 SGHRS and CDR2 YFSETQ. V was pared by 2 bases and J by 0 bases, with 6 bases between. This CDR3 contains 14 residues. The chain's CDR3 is CASSLASSGNTIYF. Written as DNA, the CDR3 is TGCGCCAGCAGCTTAGCAAGCTCTGGAAACACCATATATTTT.

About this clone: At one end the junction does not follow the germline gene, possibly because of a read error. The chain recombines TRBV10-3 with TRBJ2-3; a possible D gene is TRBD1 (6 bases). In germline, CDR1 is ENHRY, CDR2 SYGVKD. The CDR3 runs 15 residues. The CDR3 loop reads CAISEGRGSTDTQYF. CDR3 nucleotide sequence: TGTGCCATCAGCGAGGGAAGGGGGAGCACGGATACGCAGTATTTT.

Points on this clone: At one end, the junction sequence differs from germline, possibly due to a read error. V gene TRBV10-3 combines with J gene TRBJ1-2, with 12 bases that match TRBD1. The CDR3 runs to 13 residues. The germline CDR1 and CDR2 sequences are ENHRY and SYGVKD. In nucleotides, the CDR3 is TGTGCCATCGGGGATGGGACAGGGGGCCCGTTGAGCTTC. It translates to CAIGDGTGGPLSF.

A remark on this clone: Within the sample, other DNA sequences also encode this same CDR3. The CDR3 DNA reads as TGTGCCAGCAGCTTAAGGGGGGAGACCCAGTACTTC. Translation: CASSLRGETQYF. J is TRBJ2-5 and V is TRBV11-3, with a possible D match to TRBD1 (6 bases). Germline values: CDR1 SGHNT, CDR2 YENEEA. Trimming removed 2 bases from V and 5 bases from J, with 6 bases in between. The CDR3 totals 12 residues.